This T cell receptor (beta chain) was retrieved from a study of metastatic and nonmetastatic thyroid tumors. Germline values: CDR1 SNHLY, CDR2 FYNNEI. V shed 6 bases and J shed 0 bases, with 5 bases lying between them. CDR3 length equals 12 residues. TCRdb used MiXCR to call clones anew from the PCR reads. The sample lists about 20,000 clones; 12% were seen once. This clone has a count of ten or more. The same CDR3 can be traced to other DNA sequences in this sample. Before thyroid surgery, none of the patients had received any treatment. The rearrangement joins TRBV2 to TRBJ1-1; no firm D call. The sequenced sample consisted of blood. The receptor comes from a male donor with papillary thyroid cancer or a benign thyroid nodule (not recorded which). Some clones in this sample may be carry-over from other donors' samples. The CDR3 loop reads CASRVMNTEAFF. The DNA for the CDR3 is TGTGCCAGCAGGGTAATGAACACTGAAGCTTTCTTT.